One and the same sample provided the 25 T cell receptor beta chains below, sequenced in a study of blood T cell repertoires in COVID-19. TCRdb's table, derived via immunoSEQ multiplex PCR, lists solely in-frame clones and lacks some. The data contain around 100,000 clones, more than 85% of them seen just once; the ten biggest clones take up 6.2%. Sequencing used peripheral blood. Every receptor here comes from a human donor in a cohort sampled during active COVID-19.

The chain has TRBV10-3 and TRBJ1-1, with 10 bases aligning to TRBD1. This CDR3 comprises 13 residues. Germline loops: CDR1 ENHRY, CDR2 SYGVKD. V lost 8 bases and J lost 3; bases outside the gene matches: 3. CDR3 nucleotide sequence: TGTGCCATCGGACAGGGGGGCCACACTGAAGCTTTCTTT. It translates to CAIGQGGHTEAFF.

In its sample, this clone was seen once. The gene calls are TRBV5-4 and TRBJ2-3; possibly TRBD1 for D (6 bases). From germline, CDR1 is SGHNT and CDR2 YYREEE (reference sequence). The V end was cut by 0 bases, the J end by 0 bases, with 8 bases between. This CDR3 has 15 amino acids. CDR3 amino acids: CASSLGGQSTDTQYF. For the CDR3, the DNA is TGTGCCAGCAGCTTGGGTGGACAGAGCACAGATACGCAGTATTTT.

This chain uses TRBV19 with TRBJ2-1, with D perhaps matching TRBD2 (5 bases). V lost 6 bases and J 4 bases, leaving 10 bases between the germline ends. The CDR3 consists of 13 residues. Germline CDR1 and CDR2: LNHDA and SQIVND (reference sequence). DNA for the CDR3: TGTGCCAGTAGAGCGGACCTATACAATGAGCAGTTCTTC. Translated: CASRADLYNEQFF.

The rearrangement links TRBV11-3 to TRBJ2-5, with TRBD1 matching over 8 bases. The CDR3 sequence is 15 residues long. The V segment lost 1 base and the J segment 7 bases; nucleotides outside the gene matches: 8. Germline lookup yields CDR1 SGHNT and CDR2 YENEEA. Here the CDR3 reads CASSLGSTGDGTQYF. The CDR3, as DNA: TGTGCCAGCAGCTTAGGGTCGACAGGGGACGGGACCCAGTACTTC. The complete variable domain, with remaining parts taken from reference TRBV11-3 and TRBJ2-5, reads EAGVVQSPRYKIIEKKQPVAFWCNPISGHNTLYWYLQNLGQGPELLIRYENEEAVDDSQLPKDRFSAERLKGVDSTLKIQPAELGDSAVYLCASSLGSTGDGTQYFGPGTRLLVL.

V usage is TRBV19 and J usage is TRBJ2-1, with a possible D match to TRBD2 (6 bases). With 11 bases removed from V and 8 bases from J, the gap between germline ends came to 19 bases. CDR3 length equals 13 residues. CDR1 and CDR2 (germline): LNHDA, SQIVND (reference sequence). DNA for the CDR3: TGTGCCGGAGGGAACCGGGACTCTCATGAGCAGTTCTTC. Its translation is CAGGNRDSHEQFF.

The V and J genes are TRBV7-3 and TRBJ2-1; 12 nucleotides align to TRBD2. This CDR3 has 16 amino acids. Trimming took 4 bases from V and 7 from J; bases not matched to a gene: 8. Germline values: CDR1 SGHTA, CDR2 FQGTGA. The CDR3: CASSSLLAGGQNEQFF. CDR3 nucleotide sequence: TGTGCCAGCAGCTCCCTTCTAGCGGGAGGGCAAAATGAGCAGTTCTTC. The variable domain in full, completed from reference TRBV7-3 and TRBJ2-1, reads GAGVSQTPSNKVTEKGKYVELRCDPISGHTALYWYRQSLGQGPEFLIYFQGTGAADDSGLPNDRFFAVRPEGSVSTLKIQRTERGDSAVYLCASSSLLAGGQNEQFFGPGTRLTVL.

This chain uses TRBV4-1 with TRBJ2-7, with D perhaps TRBD2 (6 bases). The CDR3 is 15 residues long. Germline lookup yields CDR1 MGHRA and CDR2 YSYEKL. Trimming shortened V by 0 bases and J by 0 bases, and 9 bases separated the two germline ends. CDR3 in DNA: TGCGCCAGCAGCCAAGAGTCCGGGAGCTCCTACGAGCAGTACTTC. Encoded protein: CASSQESGSSYEQYF.

This chain uses TRBV29-1 with TRBJ1-2; TRBD1 is a possible D gene (5 bases). Germline loops: CDR1 SQVTM, CDR2 ANQGSEA. CDR3 size: 12 residues. Trimming took off 4 bases at V and 5 bases at J, with 11 bases between the two ends. The CDR3 coding sequence is TGCAGCGTTGGTTGGGCAGGGTATGGCTACACCTTC. It is translated as CSVGWAGYGYTF.

The V and J genes are TRBV7-9 and TRBJ2-1; 9 bases agree with TRBD1. J gave up 4 bases and V 5 bases, and 6 bases lay outside the gene matches. CDR3 length equals 15 residues. The germline V gene encodes CDR1 SEHNR and CDR2 FQNEAQ (reference sequence). Here the CDR3 DNA reads TGTGCCAGCAGCCCGACCGGGACAGGGTACAATGAGCAGTTCTTC. As protein: CASSPTGTGYNEQFF.

This clone was recorded only once. The chain couples TRBV11-1 to TRBJ1-6, with D perhaps matching TRBD1 (5 bases). The CDR3 loop spans 14 amino acids. Germline V gives CDR1 SGHAT, CDR2 FQDESV (reference sequence). Trimming removed 4 bases at V and 10 bases at J, with 14 bases between. The CDR3 DNA is TGTGCCAGCAGCTCCAGGGAATTCGGGTCACCCCTCCACTTT. Translated: CASSSREFGSPLHF.

The V gene is TRBV10-1, the J gene TRBJ1-2, with a tentative D call TRBD1 (5 bases). Looked up from germline, CDR1 is WNHNN and CDR2 is SYGVQD (reference sequence). The ends were cut back, 3 bases at V and 1 base at J, with 18 bases in the middle. The CDR3 covers 17 residues. The CDR3 sequence: CASSDRQIFCLNYGYTF. In DNA form, the CDR3 reads TGCGCCAGCAGTGACCGACAGATCTTCTGCCTTAACTATGGCTACACCTTC.

CDR3 DNA sequence: TGTGCCAGCAAGATGGGTCAGGGAAGTGAAAAACTGTTTTTT. This sequence encodes CASKMGQGSEKLFF. The chain joins TRBV2 to TRBJ1-4; perhaps TRBD1 as D (5 bases). This CDR3 contains 14 residues. Trimming cost V 7 bases and J 7 bases, with 16 bases left between them. Germline V CDR1 and CDR2: SNHLY, FYNNEI.

This chain connects TRBV5-6 to TRBJ2-2; weak D call: TRBD2 (5 bases). Germline values: CDR1 SGHDT, CDR2 YYEEEE. The ends were cut back, 1 base at V and 5 bases at J, with 9 bases in the middle. The CDR3 is made up of 14 amino acids. The CDR3: CASSLISGTGELFF. CDR3 nucleotides: TGTGCCAGCAGCTTGATATCGGGGACCGGGGAGCTGTTTTTT. The full variable domain, rest sourced from reference TRBV5-6 and TRBJ2-2, is DAGVTQSPTHLIKTRGQQVTLRCSPKSGHDTVSWYQQALGQGPQFIFQYYEEEERQRGNFPDRFSGHQFPNYSSELNVNALLLGDSALYLCASSLISGTGELFFGEGSRLTVL.

The chain couples TRBV7-9 to TRBJ2-2; perhaps TRBD2 as D (6 bases). CDR1 and CDR2 (germline): SEHNR, FQNEAQ (reference sequence). The CDR3 consists of 15 residues. Trimming pared 6 bases from V and 2 bases from J, leaving 13 bases between. CDR3 coding DNA: TGTGCCAGCAGACCCTGGGGGGTTAACACCGGGGAGCTGTTTTTT. Amino acid sequence: CASRPWGVNTGELFF.

The rearrangement links TRBV19 to TRBJ2-7; 10 bases map to TRBD1. Germline CDR1 reads LNHDA; CDR2 reads SQIVND (reference sequence). The length of the CDR3 is 15 residues. The V gene end was trimmed by 5 bases and the J gene end by 6 bases; junction bases not matched to a gene: 10. The CDR3 loop is CASSLTGTGEFEQYF. For the CDR3, the DNA is TGTGCCAGTAGTCTAACCGGGACAGGGGAGTTCGAGCAGTACTTC.

The chain joins TRBV18 to TRBJ2-7; 9 bases are a match to TRBD1. The germline V gene encodes CDR1 KGHSH and CDR2 LQKENI. This CDR3 comprises 16 residues. Unmatched junction bases numbered 11, after V lost 1 base and J lost 7 bases. The CDR3 protein is CASSPRNGQGSGEQYF. DNA of the CDR3: TGTGCCAGCTCACCACGAAACGGACAGGGGTCGGGGGAGCAGTACTTC.

The CDR3 region has the DNA TGTGCCAGTACCTTGAGGGTAGAAGGCTATGGCTACACCTTC. It specifies CASTLRVEGYGYTF. The chain carries TRBV19 and TRBJ1-2; D is unclear. This CDR3 comprises 14 residues. CDR1 LNHDA and CDR2 SQIVND come from the germline V gene (reference sequence). Trimming stripped 7 bases from V and 4 bases from J, with 16 bases between.

The V call is TRBV7-7, the J call TRBJ2-3, with TRBD2 matching over 13 bases. With 5 bases clipped from V and 4 bases from J, the junction kept 3 bases outside the gene matches. The CDR3 is 15 residues long. Germline V gene lookup returns CDR1 SSHAT and CDR2 FNYEAQ (reference sequence). CDR3 sequence (DNA): TGTGCCAGCAGCAAGGGACTAGCGGGACCAGATACGCAGTATTTT. Amino acids: CASSKGLAGPDTQYF.

This chain connects TRBV28 to TRBJ1-1; no definite D call. Trimming took 1 base from V and 2 from J, leaving 17 bases between them. CDR3 length equals 17 residues. The germline V gene encodes CDR1 MDHEN and CDR2 SYDVKM. DNA for the CDR3: TGTGCCAGCAGTTTATTCTTGGGGAGGCACGATAACACTGAAGCTTTCTTT. The encoded protein is CASSLFLGRHDNTEAFF.

V is TRBV13 and J is TRBJ2-7; 10 bases are shared with TRBD1. Per germline, CDR1 PRHDT and CDR2 FYEKMQ (reference sequence). V lost 0 bases to trimming and J lost 0 bases; unmatched junction nucleotides: 5. The CDR3 is 17 amino acids. The CDR3 DNA is TGTGCCAGCAGCTTAGGGACAGGGGGCAGGAGCTCCTACGAGCAGTACTTC. This encodes CASSLGTGGRSSYEQYF.

The gene calls are TRBV27 and TRBJ1-1; D remains ambiguous. Trimming removed 4 bases at V and 1 base at J, with 7 bases between. Germline values: CDR1 MNHEY, CDR2 SMNVEV (reference sequence). The CDR3 consists of 13 residues. The CDR3 sequence is CASSYTQNTEAFF. The DNA of the CDR3 is TGTGCCAGCAGTTATACACAGAACACTGAAGCTTTCTTT.

This chain uses TRBV6-5 with TRBJ2-3, with no clear D. CDR1 is MNHEY, CDR2 SVGAGI, per germline. V was shortened by 6 bases and J by 5 bases, with 6 bases between the two germline ends. The length of the CDR3 is 11 residues. The CDR3 is CASRAGDTQYF. The CDR3, as DNA: TGTGCCAGCAGAGCCGGAGATACGCAGTATTTT.

V is TRBV6-5 and J is TRBJ2-3; D is perhaps TRBD2 (7 bases). In germline, CDR1 is MNHEY, CDR2 SVGAGI. CDR3 length equals 15 residues. Trimming cost V 7 bases and J 4 bases, with 18 bases left between them. The DNA for the CDR3 is TGTGCCAGCATAGGGGGGGCTCAAAGGGCAGATACGCAGTATTTT. Residues: CASIGGAQRADTQYF.

This rearrangement joins TRBV28 to TRBJ2-5; 7 bases align to TRBD2. Germline V gene sequence: CDR1 MDHEN, CDR2 SYDVKM. This CDR3 comprises 14 residues. V dropped 2 bases and J dropped 5; count of bases not matched to a gene: 5. The CDR3: CASSLVGGGETQYF. The CDR3 DNA reads as TGTGCCAGCAGTTTAGTTGGGGGAGGGGAGACCCAGTACTTC.

The chain recombines TRBV7-8 with TRBJ2-1; D possibly corresponds to TRBD2 (5 bases). Deletions cut 1 base from V and 5 bases from J, with 18 bases between. The CDR3 loop spans 17 amino acids. The V gene's germline CDR1 is SGHVS and CDR2 FQNEAQ. CDR3 DNA sequence: TGTGCCAGCAGCTTAGATGTCTTTGGCGGGCGCCACAATGAGCAGTTCTTC. Translating gives CASSLDVFGGRHNEQFF.